Only one count was recorded for the clone carrying this T cell receptor (beta chain). Its antigen remains unidentified. The method was immunoSEQ multiplex PCR; TCRdb's version includes in-frame clones alone and lacks a portion of them. The table records some 49,000 clones, approximately 95% of them present only once. These data belong to a study of cytomegalovirus exposure and HLA in healthy donors. Study-wide points: Rarity characterized most TCR sequences, yet some public TCRs appeared in many donors.

The CDR3 totals 15 residues. The J segment lost 4 bases and the V segment lost 4 bases, leaving 9 bases of the junction unmatched. Germline-derived CDR1 and CDR2 are MNHNS and SASEGT. V is TRBV6-1 and J is TRBJ2-7; TRBD2 matches at 8 bases. Sequenced sample: PBMCs. The clonotype originates from a woman aged 18-29 years in good health and CMV-seropositive. In nucleotides, the CDR3 is TGTGCCAGCAGTGTCGAACTAGCGGCTCCTTACGAGCAGTACTTC. Its protein is CASSVELAAPYEQYF.